This T cell receptor (beta chain) was identified during a study of molecular identifiers for immune sequencing clone quantification. Study outcomes and limitations: Identical TCR molecules that share a barcode could lead to an underestimation of highly expanded clone sizes. More than 97% of effector molecules, versus under 1% of naive-cell molecules, belonged to clones above 20 RNA copies. In a background of around 1 million naive cells, spiked Jurkat TCR RNA from one cell was reportedly detectable.

Per germline, CDR1 SGHRS and CDR2 YFSETQ. V gave up 0 bases and J gave up 8 bases, with 14 bases separating them. The CDR3 consists of 14 residues. CD8+CD4-CCR7+CD45RA+ sorting gave the naive CD8 T cells. TCRdb reanalysed the PCR reads using MiXCR and keeps one entry per CDR3 protein. The sample includes approximately 630,000 distinct CDR3 sequences, about 25% seen only once; the top ten take about 0.84%. A note on this clonotype: Its antigen is unknown.

The sequenced sample was naive CD8+ T cells from blood, with Jurkat cell RNA spiked in. Subset indicated: FACS-sorted CD8+CD4-CCR7+CD45RA+ naive T cells. This sequence joins TRBV5-1 and TRBJ2-5; D gene unclear. This clonotype was sampled from a human donor in good health. Some libraries in this study had Jurkat cell RNA spiked in. CDR3 loop: CASSLDRWQKTQYF. The CDR3 DNA follows: TGCGCCAGCAGCTTGGACAGATGGCAAAAAACCCAGTACTTC. The whole variable domain, remainder taken from reference TRBV5-1 and TRBJ2-5, is KAGVTQTPRYLIKTRGQQVTLSCSPISGHRSVSWYQQTPGQGLQFLFEYFSETQRNKGNFPGRFSGRQFSNSRSEMNVSTLELGDSALYLCASSLDRWQKTQYFGPGTRLLVL.